Below are 25 T cell receptor beta chains sequenced from a single sample in a study of blood T cell repertoires in COVID-19. Assay: immunoSEQ multiplex PCR; the TCRdb copy retains only in-frame clones and omits some. The sample consists of roughly 250,000 clones, less than 90% of them appearing once. Sequencing used peripheral blood. Every receptor here comes from a woman under 40 with COVID-19, enrolled during active disease.

The chain uses TRBV29-1 and TRBJ2-3; 9 bases agree with TRBD1. Per germline, CDR1 SQVTM and CDR2 ANQGSEA. The CDR3 sequence is 12 residues long. The ends lost 6 bases at V and 3 bases at J; junction bases unmatched: 1. CDR3 amino acids: CSVGTGTDTQYF. CDR3 nucleotide sequence: TGCAGCGTGGGGACAGGGACAGATACGCAGTATTTT.

The chain joins TRBV5-6 to TRBJ1-2, with 8 bases identical to TRBD1. CDR1 is SGHDT, CDR2 YYEEEE, per germline. V lost 1 base, J lost 4 bases, and 12 bases stayed unmatched. The CDR3 runs to 17 residues. CDR3 DNA sequence: TGTGCCAGCAGCTTGCAGGGGACAGGCTGGGGGTTCTATGGCTACACCTTC. It translates to CASSLQGTGWGFYGYTF.

The J gene is TRBJ1-4, the V gene TRBV19; 9 nucleotides match TRBD1. V was pared by 5 bases and J by 10 bases, with 11 bases of the junction left unmatched. The CDR3 extends over 15 amino acids. The germline V gene encodes CDR1 LNHDA and CDR2 SQIVND (reference sequence). CDR3 in amino acids: CASSLGSGTGLKLFF. Written as DNA, the CDR3 is TGTGCCAGTAGTTTGGGCTCCGGGACAGGGCTAAAACTGTTTTTT.

The chain uses TRBV7-9 and TRBJ2-5; 13 bases are shared with TRBD2. Germline CDR1 SEHNR, CDR2 FQNEAQ (reference sequence). The junction had 8 bases not matched to a gene; V was cut back by 5 bases and J by 5 bases. The CDR3 length is 16 residues. The CDR3 nucleotides read TGTGCCAGCAGCCCGAGACTAGCGGGGGGACTGGAGACCCAGTACTTC. Translating gives CASSPRLAGGLETQYF. Together with reference TRBV7-9 and TRBJ2-5, the CDR3 gives the full variable domain: DTGVSQNPRHKITKRGQNVTFRCDPISEHNRLYWYRQTLGQGPEFLTYFQNEAQLEKSRLLSDRFSAERPKGSFSTLEIQRTEQGDSAMYLCASSPRLAGGLETQYFGPGTRLLVL.

The V and J genes are TRBV29-1 and TRBJ2-1, with a weak D call TRBD1 (5 bases). The V and J ends lost 3 bases and 6 bases respectively, with 6 bases between them. Germline CDR1 SQVTM, CDR2 ANQGSEA. This CDR3 comprises 11 residues. CDR3 coding DNA: TGCAGCGTTGAGGGGCTCAATGAGCAGTTCTTC. This gives the protein CSVEGLNEQFF.

This clone has more than one count but fewer than ten. J is TRBJ1-2 and V is TRBV19; a weak D match, TRBD1 (5 bases). Germline CDR1 is LNHDA and CDR2 is SQIVND (reference sequence). The CDR3 runs 15 residues. V was trimmed by 5 bases and J by 4 bases, leaving 17 bases between them. The CDR3 is CASSSSSTGPYGYTF. The CDR3 DNA reads TGTGCCAGTAGTTCCTCAAGTACAGGCCCCTATGGCTACACCTTC. Together with reference TRBV19 and TRBJ1-2, the CDR3 gives the full variable domain: DGGITQSPKYLFRKEGQNVTLSCEQNLNHDAMYWYRQDPGQGLRLIYYSQIVNDFQKGDIAEGYSVSREKKESFPLTVTSAQKNPTAFYLCASSSSSTGPYGYTFGSGTRLTVV.

The V gene is TRBV3-1 (or the pseudogene TRBV3-2), the J gene TRBJ2-2; 7 bases line up with TRBD2. V dropped 4 bases and J dropped 5; count of bases not matched to a gene: 7. This CDR3 spans 15 amino acids. Looked up from germline, CDR1 is LGHDT and CDR2 is YNNKEL (reference sequence). The DNA for the CDR3 is TGTGCCAGCAGCCTCCTGCTAGCGGTTACCGGGGAGCTGTTTTTT. Its protein is CASSLLLAVTGELFF.

The J gene is TRBJ2-2, the V gene TRBV7-2, with 7 bases fitting TRBD2. The junction had 11 bases not matched to a gene; V was cut back by 0 bases and J by 4 bases. This CDR3 region has 18 residues. The germline CDR1 and CDR2 sequences are SGHTA and FQGNSA. The CDR3 DNA is TGTGCCAGCAGCTTAGCGGAGATACGGTGGGAGGGCACCGGGGAGCTGTTTTTT. Translation gives CASSLAEIRWEGTGELFF.

The chain joins TRBV5-4 to TRBJ2-3; 13 nucleotides agree with TRBD2. The CDR3 spans 17 residues. The ends lost 3 bases at V and 2 bases at J; junction bases unmatched: 6. Germline loops: CDR1 SGHNT, CDR2 YYREEE (reference sequence). CDR3 sequence: CASSSGLAGAITDTQYF. The CDR3 DNA is TGTGCCAGCAGCTCCGGACTAGCGGGGGCGATCACAGATACGCAGTATTTT.

V usage is TRBV15 and J usage is TRBJ1-5; the D gene is possibly TRBD1 (6 bases). Germline V gene data show CDR1 as LNHNV and CDR2 as YYDKDF (reference sequence). The V and J ends lost 4 bases and 6 bases respectively, with 22 bases between them. The CDR3 extends over 17 amino acids. The CDR3 protein is CATSTEGVLLQGQPQHF. CDR3 DNA: TGTGCCACCAGCACAGAGGGAGTTCTCTTACAGGGTCAGCCCCAGCATTTT.

The chain links TRBV19 to TRBJ2-7; the D gene is possibly TRBD2 (6 bases). V was shortened by 4 bases and J by 4 bases, with 20 bases between the two germline ends. The CDR3 runs 16 residues. Germline CDR1 LNHDA, CDR2 SQIVND (reference sequence). The CDR3 DNA reads TGTGCCAGTAGTACATCCTCCGGGACGGGGGTGTACGAGCAGTACTTC. Protein: CASSTSSGTGVYEQYF.

This clone was observed a single time. Written as DNA, the CDR3 is TGTGCCAGCAGTTTATATATCCGAGGCGAGCAGTACTTC. It translates to CASSLYIRGEQYF. The rearrangement joins TRBV12-3 or TRBV12-4 to TRBJ2-7; D gene uncertain. V lost 2 bases, J lost 6 bases, and 11 bases lay in between. The length of the CDR3 is 13 residues.

This clone was counted between two and nine times. An end of the junction differs from the germline gene, which may be a read error. The chain links TRBV5-4 to TRBJ1-2; perhaps TRBD1 as D (6 bases). Germline CDR1 and CDR2: SGHNT and YYREEE (reference sequence). The CDR3 has 11 residues. The CDR3 protein is CASSLEGHRVW. CDR3 bases: TGTGCCAGCAGCTTGGAGGGACACCGTGTCTGG.

CDR3 region: CASSEAPSGNTGELFF. The CDR3 coding sequence is TGTGCCAGCAGTGAAGCGCCGTCGGGGAACACCGGGGAGCTGTTTTTT. The genes are TRBV2 and TRBJ2-2; D unclear. Germline CDR1 SNHLY, CDR2 FYNNEI. CDR3 length: 16 amino acids. V lost 0 bases and J lost 1, with 9 bases in between.

The V call is TRBV11-3, the J call TRBJ2-5; D is unresolved. This CDR3 region has 13 residues. Trimming removed 2 bases at V and 3 bases at J, with 7 bases between. Germline-derived CDR1 and CDR2 are SGHNT and YENEEA. In DNA form, the CDR3 reads TGTGCCAGCAGCTTATTCCCAGAAGAGACCCAGTACTTC. It codes for CASSLFPEETQYF.

The chain joins TRBV30 to TRBJ2-3, with TRBD2 identical over 10 bases. V trimming: 0 bases; J trimming: 1 base; junction bases outside the gene matches: 7. Per germline, CDR1 GTSNPN and CDR2 SVGIG (reference sequence). This CDR3 is built from 17 residues. The DNA for the CDR3 is TGTGCCTGGAGTGTACGGCTAGCGGGGGCCCGCACAGATACGCAGTATTTT. Its protein is CAWSVRLAGARTDTQYF.

This sequence joins TRBV6-6 and TRBJ2-3, with D perhaps TRBD1 (5 bases). Trimming stripped 2 bases from V and 2 bases from J, with 14 bases between. The CDR3 spans 16 residues. Germline V gene lookup returns CDR1 MNHNY and CDR2 SVGAGI (reference sequence). CDR3 sequence (DNA): TGTGCCAGCAGTTACCTATTAGGGGTGCCCACAGATACGCAGTATTTT. Protein product: CASSYLLGVPTDTQYF.

As to this clone: It is likely a read error: a sequence one base away is far more abundant. The rearrangement links TRBV2 to TRBJ2-7, with 7 bases fitting TRBD1. From germline, CDR1 is SNHLY and CDR2 FYNNEI. This CDR3 is 13 amino acids long. J was trimmed by 0 bases and V by 5 bases; bases with no gene match: 1. This CDR3 reads CASSWDSSYEQYF. The CDR3 coding sequence is TGTGCCAGCAGTTGGGACAGCTCCTACGAGCAGTACTTC. Using reference TRBV2 and TRBJ2-7 for the parts outside the CDR3, the full variable domain is EPEVTQTPSHQVTQMGQEVILRCVPISNHLYFYWYRQILGQKVEFLVSFYNNEISEKSEIFDDQFSVERPDGSNFTLKIRSTKLEDSAMYFCASSWDSSYEQYFGPGTRLTVT.

The chain is built from TRBV7-9 and TRBJ1-1; D unclear. The CDR3 length is 13 residues. CDR1 SEHNR and CDR2 FQNEAQ come from the germline V gene (reference sequence). The V end was cut by 1 base, the J end by 1 base, with 4 bases between. The CDR3: CASSLVENTEAFF. CDR3 in DNA: TGTGCCAGCAGCTTAGTAGAGAACACTGAAGCTTTCTTT.

The chain couples TRBV4-1 to TRBJ2-2, with a possible D match to TRBD1 (5 bases). This CDR3 region has 14 residues. Germline V gene sequence: CDR1 MGHRA, CDR2 YSYEKL. The germline V and J ends were trimmed by 6 bases and 4 bases, with 12 bases remaining between them. CDR3 region: CASSHGHFTGELFF. The CDR3 nucleotides read TGCGCCAGCAGTCATGGACATTTCACCGGGGAGCTGTTTTTT.

J is TRBJ1-5 and V is TRBV7-2; D remains ambiguous. The CDR3 has 13 residues. The V and J ends lost 2 bases and 9 bases respectively, with 11 bases between them. The germline CDR1 and CDR2 sequences are SGHTA and FQGNSA. CDR3 coding DNA: TGTGCCAGCAGCTTACAGCGGGGAAGGCCCCAGCATTTT. Translated: CASSLQRGRPQHF.

V usage is TRBV5-6 and J usage is TRBJ2-3; no clear D gene. The CDR3 length is 13 residues. Germline CDR1 reads SGHDT; CDR2 reads YYEEEE. The V and J ends lost 0 bases and 9 bases respectively, with 11 bases between them. The CDR3 sequence is CASSLDPEETQYF. CDR3 nucleotide sequence: TGTGCCAGCAGCTTGGACCCCGAGGAGACGCAGTATTTT.

The chain links TRBV9 to TRBJ2-7; 8 bases fit TRBD1. CDR3 length equals 15 residues. CDR1 SGDLS and CDR2 YYNGEE come from the germline V gene. With V trimmed by 0 bases and J by 4 bases, 6 bases remained unmatched. The CDR3 sequence is CASSVGAGGGYEQYF. CDR3 bases: TGTGCCAGCAGCGTAGGGGCAGGGGGCGGTTACGAGCAGTACTTC.

The chain's CDR3 is CASSPRWGAGGSTDTQYF. In DNA form, the CDR3 reads TGTGCCAGCAGCCCGAGATGGGGAGCGGGGGGCAGCACAGATACGCAGTATTTT. The chain carries TRBV7-9 and TRBJ2-3; 9 bases are shared with TRBD2. Germline lookup yields CDR1 SEHNR and CDR2 FQNEAQ (reference sequence). The trim removed 5 bases at V and 0 bases at J, leaving 12 bases unmatched. The CDR3 is 18 amino acids. Filled out from reference TRBV7-9 and TRBJ2-3, the complete variable domain reads DTGVSQNPRHKITKRGQNVTFRCDPISEHNRLYWYRQTLGQGPEFLTYFQNEAQLEKSRLLSDRFSAERPKGSFSTLEIQRTEQGDSAMYLCASSPRWGAGGSTDTQYFGPGTRLTVL.

V and J are TRBV19 and TRBJ1-2, with 9 bases that match TRBD1. CDR1 and CDR2 from the germline V gene are LNHDA and SQIVND (reference sequence). Trimming removed 6 bases from V and 8 bases from J; junction bases left unmatched: 7. This CDR3 is built from 13 residues. CDR3 in DNA: TGTGCCAGTAGATCCGGGACAGGGAGAGGCTACACCTTC. Translated: CASRSGTGRGYTF.